The 10 T cell receptor beta chains below come from one sample, sequenced in a study of identical twins. Each CDR3 protein is one row after TCRdb ran MiXCR on the 5' RACE reads. This sample has hundreds of thousands of distinct CDR3 sequences, with approximately 21% found just once. These same data were also listed under a study on T cells expressing NK-cell markers.

Sequencing was carried out using PBMCs. These receptors were taken from a woman younger than 35 in good health.

This clonotype was observed many times. The CDR3: CSVELKVTQYF. CDR3 nucleotides: TGCAGCGTTGAACTTAAAGTTACGCAGTATTTT. The chain joins TRBV29-1 to TRBJ2-3; no firm D call. The CDR3 length is 11 residues. Germline CDR1 reads SQVTM; CDR2 reads ANQGSEA. Trimming cost V 2 bases and J 8 bases, with 8 bases left between them.

This clonotype was counted only a few times. The chain employs TRBV6-6 and TRBJ1-1; no reliable D call. CDR1 is MNHNY, CDR2 SVGAGI, per germline (reference sequence). Trimming left V 5 bases short and J 10 bases short, with 8 bases between. The CDR3 covers 10 residues. The CDR3 nucleotides are TGTGCCAGCAGTCCCATAGGAGCTTTCTTT. Its translation is CASSPIGAFF.

At least ten counts were recorded for this clonotype. This chain joins TRBV20-1 and TRBJ2-1, with a tentative D call TRBD2 (6 bases). The CDR3 consists of 12 residues. CDR1 is DFQATT, CDR2 SNEGSKA, per germline (reference sequence). CDR3 region: CSAIVRENEQFF. DNA of the CDR3: TGCAGCGCCATAGTACGGGAGAATGAGCAGTTCTTC.

The chain has TRBV4-3 and TRBJ2-1; maybe TRBD2 (6 bases). The V end was cut by 0 bases, the J end by 0 bases, with 15 bases between. The germline V gene has CDR1 LGHNA and CDR2 YSLEER. The CDR3 runs to 18 residues. The CDR3 DNA follows: TGCGCCAGCAGCCAAGACACCATAGCGGATCACTCCTACAATGAGCAGTTCTTC. Translating gives CASSQDTIADHSYNEQFF.

This clonotype has just a few counts. The chain is built from TRBV27 and TRBJ1-1; 8 bases fit TRBD1. The CDR3 is 13 residues long. With V trimmed by 5 bases and J by 11 bases, 10 bases remained unmatched. Germline V lookup: CDR1 MNHEY, CDR2 SMNVEV (reference sequence). The CDR3 nucleotides read TGTGCCAGCAGTCTCGGACAGGGAGGCATCGCTTTCTTT. Protein product: CASSLGQGGIAFF.

The CDR3 coding sequence is TGTGCCAGCAGTTACGGGCTCCCGGACGGCGCGCAGTACTTC. Its translation is CASSYGLPDGAQYF. The chain carries TRBV6-5 and TRBJ2-7; the D is unclear. This CDR3 is built from 14 residues. Germline V gives CDR1 MNHEY, CDR2 SVGAGI. The ends were cut back, 2 bases at V and 9 bases at J, with 17 bases in the middle.

A word on this clonotype: A read error may be the cause here, since a much bigger clone is one base away. The chain couples TRBV11-2 to TRBJ1-4; no clear D. Germline CDR1 is SGHAT and CDR2 is FQNNGV. The CDR3 totals 12 residues. The CDR3 DNA is TGTGCCAGCAGCTTACGGGGTGAAAAACTGTCTTTT. It specifies CASSLRGEKLSF.

The chain recombines TRBV12-3 or TRBV12-4 with TRBJ2-1; 9 nucleotides match TRBD2. Unmatched junction bases numbered 5, after V lost 2 bases and J lost 15 bases. The CDR3 length is 12 residues. In DNA form, the CDR3 reads TGTGCCAGCAGTTTATCAGCGGGGGGCGGGTTCTTC. Translated, it gives CASSLSAGGGFF.

The chain links TRBV7-2 to TRBJ2-3; D is unclear. Germline loops: CDR1 SGHTA, CDR2 FQGNSA. Trimming stripped 1 base from V and 4 bases from J, with 12 bases between. This CDR3 has 15 residues. CDR3 in DNA: TGTGCCAGCAGCTTAGGGCCTCGTATCGCAGATACGCAGTATTTT. It yields the protein CASSLGPRIADTQYF.

The chain employs TRBV12-2 and TRBJ2-4. TRBV12-2 is a pseudogene. There are 12 residues in the CDR3. CDR3 sequence: CASRKAKNIQYF. CDR3 nucleotides: TGTGCAAGTCGTAAAGCCAAAAACATTCAGTACTTC.